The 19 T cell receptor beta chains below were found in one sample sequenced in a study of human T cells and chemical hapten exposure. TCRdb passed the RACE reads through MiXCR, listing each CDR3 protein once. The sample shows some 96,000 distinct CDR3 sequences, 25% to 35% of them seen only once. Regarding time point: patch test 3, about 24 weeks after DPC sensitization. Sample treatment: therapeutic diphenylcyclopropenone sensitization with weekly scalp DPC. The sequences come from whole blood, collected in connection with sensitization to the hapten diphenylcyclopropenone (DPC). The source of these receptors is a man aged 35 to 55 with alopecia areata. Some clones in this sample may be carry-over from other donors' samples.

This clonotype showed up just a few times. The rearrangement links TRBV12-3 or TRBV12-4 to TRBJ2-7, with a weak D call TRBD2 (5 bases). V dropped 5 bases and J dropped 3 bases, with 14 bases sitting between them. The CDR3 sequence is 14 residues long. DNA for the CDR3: TGTGCCAGCAGTCTACGGGAAGCAAGCTACGAGCAGTACTTC. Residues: CASSLREASYEQYF.

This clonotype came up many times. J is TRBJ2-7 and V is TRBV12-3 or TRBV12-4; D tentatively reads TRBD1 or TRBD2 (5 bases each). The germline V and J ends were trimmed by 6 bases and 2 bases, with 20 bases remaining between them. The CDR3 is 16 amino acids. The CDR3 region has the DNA TGTGCCAGCAGCCCCCTCTCAGGGACGAGACCCTACGAGCAGTACTTC. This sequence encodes CASSPLSGTRPYEQYF.

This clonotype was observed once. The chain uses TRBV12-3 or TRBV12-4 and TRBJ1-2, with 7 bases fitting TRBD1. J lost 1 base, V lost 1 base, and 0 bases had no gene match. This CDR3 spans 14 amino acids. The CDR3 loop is CASSLGDSNYGYTF. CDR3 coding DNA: TGTGCCAGCAGTTTAGGGGACAGTAACTATGGCTACACCTTC.

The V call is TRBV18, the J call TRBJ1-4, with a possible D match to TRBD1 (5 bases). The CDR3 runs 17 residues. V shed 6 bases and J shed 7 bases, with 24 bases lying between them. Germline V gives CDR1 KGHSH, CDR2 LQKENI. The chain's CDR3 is CASSPDSGNVGSEKLFF. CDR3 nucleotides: TGTGCCAGCTCTCCCGACAGCGGCAATGTAGGATCTGAAAAACTGTTTTTT.

In DNA form, the CDR3 reads TGTGCCACCAGTGATCATCAGGGAAGTCAGCCCCAGCATTTT. Its translation is CATSDHQGSQPQHF. The V and J genes are TRBV24-1 and TRBJ1-5; D may be TRBD1 (5 bases). The CDR3 totals 14 residues. Per germline, CDR1 KGHDR and CDR2 SFDVKD. V dropped 3 bases and J dropped 6 bases, with 11 bases sitting between them.

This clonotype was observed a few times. For the CDR3, the DNA is TGCAGCGTTGGGGAACGGCAGCCCCAGCATTTT. As protein: CSVGERQPQHF. This chain connects TRBV29-1 to TRBJ1-5; D remains ambiguous. Germline CDR1 SQVTM, CDR2 ANQGSEA. Between the trimmed V and J ends, which lost 4 bases and 7 bases, there was a span of 8 bases. The CDR3 runs to 11 residues.

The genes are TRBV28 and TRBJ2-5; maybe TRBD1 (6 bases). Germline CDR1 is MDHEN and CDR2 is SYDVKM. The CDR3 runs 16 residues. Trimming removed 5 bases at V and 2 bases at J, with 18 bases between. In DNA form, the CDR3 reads TGTGCCAGCAGTACTCACCACAGGGAGCCGCAAGAGACCCAGTACTTC. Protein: CASSTHHREPQETQYF.

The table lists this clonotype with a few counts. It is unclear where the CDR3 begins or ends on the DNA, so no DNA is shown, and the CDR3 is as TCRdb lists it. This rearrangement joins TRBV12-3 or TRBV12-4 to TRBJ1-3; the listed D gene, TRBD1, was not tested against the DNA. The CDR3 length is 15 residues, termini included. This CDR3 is CASSSSTGSGNTIYF.

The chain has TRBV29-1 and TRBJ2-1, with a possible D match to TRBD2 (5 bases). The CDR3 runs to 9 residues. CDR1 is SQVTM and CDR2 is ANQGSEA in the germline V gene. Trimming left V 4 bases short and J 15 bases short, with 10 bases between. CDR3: CSVADEGFF. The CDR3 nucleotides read TGCAGCGTTGCTGATGAGGGGTTCTTC.

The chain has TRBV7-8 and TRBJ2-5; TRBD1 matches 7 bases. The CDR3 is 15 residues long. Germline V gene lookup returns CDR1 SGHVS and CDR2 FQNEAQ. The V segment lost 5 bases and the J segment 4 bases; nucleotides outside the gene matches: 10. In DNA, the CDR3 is TGTGCCAGCAGCCTCCGACAGGGTCGGGCAGAGACCCAGTACTTC. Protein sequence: CASSLRQGRAETQYF.

CDR3 DNA sequence: TGCGCCAGCAGCCAGAGGGGGGTCGGGACAGCGGAAAACATTCAGTACTTC. Residues: CASSQRGVGTAENIQYF. The rearrangement joins TRBV4-1 to TRBJ2-4, with D perhaps matching TRBD1 (7 bases). CDR1 and CDR2 (germline): MGHRA, YSYEKL. The CDR3 length is 17 residues. Between the trimmed V and J ends, which lost 3 bases and 5 bases, there was a span of 20 bases.

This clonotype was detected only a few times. CDR3 sequence (DNA): TGTGCCAGCAGATCCTTGGTCTGGAGGGCTGGGGCCAACGTCCTGACTTTC. Translation gives CASRSLVWRAGANVLTF. The chain is built from TRBV11-2 and TRBJ2-6; the D gene is possibly TRBD2 (6 bases). Germline V gives CDR1 SGHAT, CDR2 FQNNGV. V was cut by 6 bases and J by 2 bases, with 17 bases left in between. The CDR3 loop spans 17 amino acids. The complete variable domain, with remaining parts taken from reference TRBV11-2 and TRBJ2-6, reads EAGVAQSPRYKIIEKRQSVAFWCNPISGHATLYWYQQILGQGPKLLIQFQNNGVVDDSQLPKDRFSAERLKGVDSTLKIQPAKLEDSAVYLCASRSLVWRAGANVLTFGAGSRLTVL.

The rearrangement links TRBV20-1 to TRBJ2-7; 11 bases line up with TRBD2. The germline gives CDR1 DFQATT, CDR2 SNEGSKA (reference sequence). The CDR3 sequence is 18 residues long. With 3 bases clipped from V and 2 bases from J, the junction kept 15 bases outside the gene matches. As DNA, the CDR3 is TGCAGTGCTAGGCCTTGGGGGATACTAGCGGGAGCTACCTACGAGCAGTACTTC. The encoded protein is CSARPWGILAGATYEQYF.

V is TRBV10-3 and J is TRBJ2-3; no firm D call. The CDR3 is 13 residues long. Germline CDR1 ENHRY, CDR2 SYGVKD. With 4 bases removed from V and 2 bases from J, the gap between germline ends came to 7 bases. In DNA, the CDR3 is TGTGCCATCAGTGGCGGCATCACAGATACGCAGTATTTT. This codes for CAISGGITDTQYF.

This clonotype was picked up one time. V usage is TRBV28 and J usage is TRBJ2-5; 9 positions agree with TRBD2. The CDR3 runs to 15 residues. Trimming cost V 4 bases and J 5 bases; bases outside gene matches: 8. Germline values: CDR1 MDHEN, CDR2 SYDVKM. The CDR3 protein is CASSSAREGSETQYF. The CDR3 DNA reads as TGTGCCAGCAGTTCCGCGCGGGAGGGATCCGAGACCCAGTACTTC.

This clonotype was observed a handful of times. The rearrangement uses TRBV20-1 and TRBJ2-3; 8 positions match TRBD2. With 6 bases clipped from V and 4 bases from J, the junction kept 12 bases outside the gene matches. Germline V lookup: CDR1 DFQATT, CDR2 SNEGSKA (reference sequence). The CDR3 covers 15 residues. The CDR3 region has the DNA TGCAGTGCGACGACCGGGACTAGGTTTTCAGATACGCAGTATTTT. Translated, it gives CSATTGTRFSDTQYF.

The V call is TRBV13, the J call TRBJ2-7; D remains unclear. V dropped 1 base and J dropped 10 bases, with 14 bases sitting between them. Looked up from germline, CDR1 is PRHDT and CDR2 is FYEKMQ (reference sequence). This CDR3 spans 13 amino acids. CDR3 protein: CASSLVRGELQYF. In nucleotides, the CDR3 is TGTGCCAGCAGCTTAGTACGAGGAGAACTCCAGTACTTC.

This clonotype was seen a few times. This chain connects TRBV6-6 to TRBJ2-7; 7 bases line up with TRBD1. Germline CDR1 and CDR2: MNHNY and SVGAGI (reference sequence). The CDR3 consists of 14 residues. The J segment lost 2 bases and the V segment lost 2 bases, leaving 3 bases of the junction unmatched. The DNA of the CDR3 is TGTGCCAGCAGTTACGGGACAGAGGCCTACGAGCAGTACTTC. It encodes CASSYGTEAYEQYF.

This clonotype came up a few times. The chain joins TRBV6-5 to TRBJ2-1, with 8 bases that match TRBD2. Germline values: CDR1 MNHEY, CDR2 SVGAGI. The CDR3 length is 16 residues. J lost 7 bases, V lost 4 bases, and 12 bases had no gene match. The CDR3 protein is CASSSATSAKLNEQFF. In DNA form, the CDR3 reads TGTGCCAGCAGTTCGGCGACTAGCGCAAAACTTAATGAGCAGTTCTTC.